Listed below are T cell receptor beta chains from one sample, sequenced in a study of glioma-infiltrating T cells. TCRdb reanalysed the multiplex PCR reads using MiXCR and keeps one entry per CDR3 protein. The table shows 40,000 or so distinct CDR3 sequences, with 20% to 25% occurring only once. The sample taken for sequencing was glioma tissue, nonneoplastic brain tissue, or PBMCs (not recorded which). Receptors were obtained from a human donor with low-grade glioma or glioblastoma, undergoing nonglioma brain surgery, or in good health (not recorded which). The CDR3 runs from the conserved cysteine through the conserved F or W. A D gene is named only where the DNA matches it firmly. Rows may omit the clone size; those that give it use once, few, many or a size class.

>TRBJ2-1|TRBV14|NA|TRBD1
CASSPETGFREQFF
TGTGCCAGCAGCCCTGAGACAGGGTTCCGTGAGCAGTTCTTC
>TRBJ2-7|TRBV3-1|few|TRBD1
CASRQYLWTGRDEQYF
TGTGCCAGCCGCCAGTATTTATGGACAGGGCGAGACGAGCAGTACTTC
>TRBJ2-7|TRBV28|NA|NA
CASSLSPGFYEQYF
TGTGCCAGCAGTTTAAGCCCGGGCTTCTACGAGCAGTACTTC
>TRBJ2-5|TRBV4-1|many|TRBD2
CASSHGRTSYETQYF
TGCGCCAGCAGCCATGGTAGGACTAGCTACGAGACCCAGTACTTC
>TRBJ2-3|TRBV5-1|NA|TRBD1
CASSLARDSLTDTQYF
TGCGCCAGCAGCTTGGCCCGGGACAGTTTGACAGATACGCAGTATTTT
>TRBJ1-5|TRBV2|many|NA
CASRQFYSNQPQHF
TGTGCCAGCCGACAGTTTTATAGCAATCAGCCCCAGCATTTT
>TRBJ2-5|TRBV20-1|many|TRBD2
CSASPGLAEETQYF
TGCAGTGCTAGTCCTGGACTAGCGGAAGAGACCCAGTACTTC
>TRBJ2-1|TRBV7-3|NA|NA
CASSLTGPVARGWDEQFF
TGTGCCAGCAGCTTAACGGGACCCGTGGCAAGGGGTTGGGATGAGCAGTTCTTC
>TRBJ2-2|TRBV7-6|many|NA
CASSQRSNTGELFF
TGTGCCAGCAGCCAAAGATCTAACACCGGGGAGCTGTTTTTT
>TRBJ2-5|TRBV4-1|NA|TRBD2
CASSQEGRAGVKKTQYF
TGCGCCAGCAGCCAAGAAGGGCGAGCGGGAGTGAAAAAGACCCAGTACTTC
>TRBJ1-1|TRBV15|many|TRBD1
CATSRDRVNSEAFF
TGTGCCACCAGCAGGGACAGGGTGAACTCTGAAGCTTTCTTT
>TRBJ2-3|TRBV20-1|medium-sized|TRBD2
CSAREAGGPERVPTDTQYF
TGCAGTGCTAGAGAAGCGGGAGGGCCAGAGAGAGTACCCACAGATACGCAGTATTTT
>TRBJ1-6|TRBV11-2|few|TRBD1
CASSLGDRPSSYNSPLHF
TGTGCCAGCAGCTTAGGGGACAGGCCGAGCTCCTATAATTCACCCCTCCACTTT
>TRBJ2-5|TRBV15|many|TRBD2
CATSPEWGAGAKTQYF
TGTGCCACCAGCCCAGAATGGGGAGCGGGGGCGAAGACCCAGTACTTC
>TRBJ2-1|TRBV20-1|NA|TRBD2
CSASGTSKGEQFF
TGCAGTGCTTCCGGGACTAGCAAAGGCGAGCAGTTCTTC
>TRBJ1-2|TRBV6-1|many|NA
CASSRGVYGYTF
TGTGCCAGCTCGAGGGGAGTCTATGGCTACACCTTC
>TRBJ2-2|TRBV15|medium-sized|NA
CATSREAGELFF
TGTGCCACCAGCAGAGAAGCCGGGGAGCTGTTTTTT
>TRBJ2-6|TRBV20-1|many|NA
CSGAGEANVLTF
TGCAGTGGTGCCGGGGAGGCCAACGTCCTGACTTTC
>TRBJ2-7|TRBV12-3/TRBV12-4|few|NA
CASSPGNEQYF
TGTGCCAGCAGCCCAGGGAACGAGCAGTACTTC
>TRBJ1-1|TRBV20-1|many|NA
CSATDPRAGTEAFF
TGCAGTGCCACAGACCCCCGTGCGGGCACTGAAGCTTTCTTT
>TRBJ2-5|TRBV20-1|many|TRBD2
CSARDRASGRGETQYF
TGCAGTGCTAGAGACCGCGCTAGCGGGAGGGGGGAGACCCAGTACTTC
>TRBJ2-3|TRBV7-2|NA|NA
CASQEASPDTQYF
TGTGCCAGTCAAGAGGCATCCCCAGATACGCAGTATTTT
>TRBJ2-3|TRBV9|NA|TRBD2
CASGGTSGTSTDTQYF
TGTGCCAGCGGGGGGACTAGCGGGACTAGCACAGATACGCAGTATTTT
>TRBJ2-1|TRBV25-1|NA|NA
CASSQDQYNGQFF
TGTGCCAGCAGTCAAGACCAATACAATGGGCAGTTCTTC
>TRBJ2-3|TRBV20-1|many|TRBD2
CSATDAGGPIDTQYF
TGCAGTGCTACCGACGCGGGGGGGCCGATAGATACGCAGTATTTT